Below are 23 T cell receptor beta chains sequenced from a single sample in a study of cytotoxic CD8 clonotypes in ibrutinib-treated CLL. The assay was immunoSEQ multiplex PCR, and TCRdb's table has in-frame clones only and misses some. The data show 250,000 to 350,000 clones, roughly four fifths seen once. Sequencing was performed on PBMCs, taken at disease progression, from a patient treated with ibrutinib. The receptors come from a human donor with chronic lymphocytic leukemia.

The CDR3, as DNA: TGTGCCAGCAGCGGGCAGGGACAGAACACCGGGGAGCTGTTTTTT. It encodes CASSGQGQNTGELFF. The V gene is TRBV7-9, the J gene TRBJ2-2, with TRBD1 as a possible D gene (6 bases). Germline V gene lookup returns CDR1 SEHNR and CDR2 FQNEAQ (reference sequence). This CDR3 comprises 15 residues. V gave up 5 bases and J gave up 1 base, with 11 bases separating them.

V is TRBV28 and J is TRBJ1-4; D is uncertain. CDR1 MDHEN and CDR2 SYDVKM come from the germline V gene. CDR3 length: 17 amino acids. The V end was cut by 5 bases, the J end by 1 base, with 17 bases between. The CDR3 DNA sequence: TGTGCCAGCAGTCCTACTTTTATGGGGAGAACTAATGAAAAACTGTTTTTT. It yields the protein CASSPTFMGRTNEKLFF. The complete variable domain, with remaining parts taken from reference TRBV28 and TRBJ1-4, reads DVKVTQSSRYLVKRTGEKVFLECVQDMDHENMFWYRQDPGLGLRLIYFSYDVKMKEKGDIPEGYSVSREKKERFSLILESASTNQTSMYLCASSPTFMGRTNEKLFFGSGTQLSVL.

About this clone: This same CDR3 is encoded by further DNA sequences in the sample. The rearrangement uses TRBV7-9 and TRBJ1-1; D call uncertain. The CDR3 runs to 12 residues. Trimming shortened V by 1 base and J by 4 bases, and 4 bases separated the two germline ends. Germline values: CDR1 SEHNR, CDR2 FQNEAQ (reference sequence). The CDR3 DNA is TGTGCCAGCAGCTTAGGTATCACTGAAGCTTTCTTT. This gives the protein CASSLGITEAFF.

For the CDR3, the DNA is TGTGCCAGCAGCAAAGTTCCAGGGGCCCGGGAGCTGTTTTTT. Residues: CASSKVPGARELFF. This chain links TRBV21-1 with TRBJ2-2; the DNA was not used to check the table's D call, TRBD1. TRBV21-1 counts as a pseudogene. This CDR3 region has 14 residues.

This clone was observed a few times. This chain links TRBV7-9 with TRBJ2-7, with 7 bases that match TRBD2. Germline CDR1 SEHNR, CDR2 FQNEAQ (reference sequence). The CDR3 extends over 17 amino acids. V shed 2 bases, J shed 0 bases, and the junction held 10 bases outside the gene matches. This CDR3 is CASSLPASGVSSYEQYF. CDR3 nucleotides: TGTGCCAGCAGCTTACCGGCTAGCGGTGTGAGCTCCTACGAGCAGTACTTC.

The chain couples TRBV5-1 to TRBJ2-5; D is uncertain. Germline values: CDR1 SGHRS, CDR2 YFSETQ. The CDR3 consists of 15 residues. V was trimmed by 4 bases and J by 5 bases, leaving 18 bases between them. The CDR3 DNA sequence: TGCGCCAGCAGCATGACCGGCCCGATCCAGGAGACCCAGTACTTC. Translating it yields CASSMTGPIQETQYF.

In nucleotides, the CDR3 is TGCGCCAGCAGCTTGGAGTCCCCAGGGTATCAGCCCCAGCATTTT. Amino acids: CASSLESPGYQPQHF. The rearrangement uses TRBV5-1 and TRBJ1-5; tentatively, D is TRBD1 (5 bases). The CDR3 has 15 amino acids. Germline V gene sequence: CDR1 SGHRS, CDR2 YFSETQ. Trimming stripped 0 bases from V and 5 bases from J, with 12 bases between.

This clone was detected a few times. The chain is built from TRBV5-6 and TRBJ2-2; D might be TRBD2 (5 bases). The CDR3 totals 16 residues. The V gene lost 0 bases and the J gene lost 2 bases, with 11 bases spanning the gap. Germline V gene sequence: CDR1 SGHDT, CDR2 YYEEEE. The CDR3 here is CASSLVDSTNTGELFF. In nucleotides, the CDR3 is TGTGCCAGCAGCTTGGTGGACTCTACAAACACCGGGGAGCTGTTTTTT.

The chain joins TRBV15 to TRBJ2-2; 7 bases agree with TRBD1. V shed 5 bases and J 6 bases; nucleotides not matched to a gene: 6. Germline CDR1 LNHNV, CDR2 YYDKDF (reference sequence). CDR3 length equals 14 residues. Here the CDR3 reads CATSPTGTSGELFF. Written as DNA, the CDR3 is TGTGCCACCAGCCCGACAGGGACGTCCGGGGAGCTGTTTTTT.

The gene calls are TRBV5-4 and TRBJ2-5; no clear D. V dropped 5 bases and J dropped 2 bases, with 10 bases sitting between them. This CDR3 contains 13 residues. The germline V gene has CDR1 SGHNT and CDR2 YYREEE (reference sequence). The CDR3 coding sequence is TGTGCCAGCAGATCCTCAGATCAAGAGACCCAGTACTTC. This translates into CASRSSDQETQYF.

The chain joins TRBV7-3 to TRBJ2-6, with a tentative D call TRBD1 (6 bases). Trimming took off 5 bases at V and 0 bases at J, with 8 bases between the two ends. Germline V lookup: CDR1 SGHTA, CDR2 FQGTGA. The CDR3 runs 15 residues. Written as DNA, the CDR3 is TGTGCCAGCAGCCGAGGGGGCTCTGGGGCCAACGTCCTGACTTTC. Protein sequence: CASSRGGSGANVLTF.

The chain carries TRBV28 and TRBJ1-1, with TRBD1 as a possible D gene (5 bases). The CDR3 extends over 13 amino acids. V lost 4 bases to trimming and J lost 3 bases, with 9 bases between them. The germline V gene has CDR1 MDHEN and CDR2 SYDVKM. The CDR3 sequence is CASSSPGDTEAFF. The CDR3 DNA follows: TGTGCCAGCAGTTCCCCGGGGGACACTGAAGCTTTCTTT.

The chain has TRBV19 and TRBJ2-2; possible D gene TRBD1, 5 bases. The CDR3 runs to 14 residues. The V gene's germline CDR1 is LNHDA and CDR2 SQIVND (reference sequence). Trimming left V 5 bases short and J 1 base short, with 8 bases between. CDR3 region: CASSVTGNTGELFF. The CDR3 region has the DNA TGTGCCAGTAGTGTAACAGGGAACACCGGGGAGCTGTTTTTT.

The chain joins TRBV28 to TRBJ1-5, with 9 bases matching TRBD1. The junction had 8 bases not matched to a gene; V was cut back by 6 bases and J by 2 bases. The CDR3 has 16 residues. Germline values: CDR1 MDHEN, CDR2 SYDVKM. The CDR3 DNA reads TGTGCCAGCAGAACAGGGGGCGGTTTCGGCAATCAGCCCCAGCATTTT. Protein sequence: CASRTGGGFGNQPQHF.

The CDR3 spells CASSHPGTSGYEQYF. CDR3 bases: TGTGCCAGCAGCCATCCCGGGACTAGCGGATACGAGCAGTACTTC. The chain links TRBV5-4 to TRBJ2-7; 11 positions match TRBD2. The junction had 7 bases not matched to a gene; V was cut back by 4 bases and J by 4 bases. Germline-derived CDR1 and CDR2 are SGHNT and YYREEE (reference sequence). The CDR3 has 15 amino acids. Based on the CDR3 plus reference TRBV5-4 and TRBJ2-7, the full variable domain is ETGVTQSPTHLIKTRGQQVTLRCSSQSGHNTVSWYQQALGQGPQFIFQYYREEENGRGNFPPRFSGLQFPNYSSELNVNALELDDSALYLCASSHPGTSGYEQYFGPGTRLTVT.

The chain carries TRBV4-1 and TRBJ1-5, with D tentatively TRBD1 (5 bases). V was cut by 0 bases and J by 0 bases, with 12 bases left in between. This CDR3 contains 17 residues. The V gene's germline CDR1 is MGHRA and CDR2 YSYEKL. For the CDR3, the DNA is TGCGCCAGCAGCCAAGATTTCGGCAGGGTTAGCAATCAGCCCCAGCATTTT. Amino acid sequence: CASSQDFGRVSNQPQHF.

The table lists this clone with a few counts. The CDR3, as DNA: TGCGCCAGCAGCTTGGCCGGGACCACTAATTCACCCCTCCACTTT. Translating it yields CASSLAGTTNSPLHF. The chain joins TRBV5-1 to TRBJ1-6; D is perhaps TRBD1 (5 bases). Germline V gene sequence: CDR1 SGHRS, CDR2 YFSETQ. The CDR3 covers 15 residues. V was clipped by 0 bases and J by 6 bases, with 10 bases between them.

This chain joins TRBV5-1 and TRBJ1-4; D not resolved. This CDR3 is built from 15 residues. V lost 4 bases, J lost 4 bases, and 14 bases lay in between. CDR1 is SGHRS, CDR2 YFSETQ, per germline. The CDR3 nucleotides read TGCGCCAGCAGCAAGGACGGGAGCAGTAATGAAAAACTGTTTTTT. It yields the protein CASSKDGSSNEKLFF. Full variable domain (missing parts from reference TRBV5-1 and TRBJ1-4): KAGVTQTPRYLIKTRGQQVTLSCSPISGHRSVSWYQQTPGQGLQFLFEYFSETQRNKGNFPGRFSGRQFSNSRSEMNVSTLELGDSALYLCASSKDGSSNEKLFFGSGTQLSVL.

This clone was observed a single time. The chain joins TRBV9 to TRBJ2-5; 7 nucleotides agree with TRBD2. The CDR3 contains 13 residues. Unmatched junction bases numbered 5, after V lost 4 bases and J lost 5 bases. Germline V gene lookup returns CDR1 SGDLS and CDR2 YYNGEE. The CDR3: CASSPRLAETQYF. The CDR3 DNA reads TGTGCCAGCAGCCCTAGACTAGCTGAGACCCAGTACTTC.

The chain recombines TRBV12-5 with TRBJ1-4, with D unresolved. The V gene lost 2 bases and the J gene lost 0 bases, with 13 bases spanning the gap. This CDR3 spans 17 amino acids. The V gene's germline CDR1 is LGHNT and CDR2 FRNRAP. CDR3: CASGLSDPRSTNEKLFF. CDR3 DNA: TGTGCTAGTGGTTTGTCGGACCCCAGGTCAACTAATGAAAAACTGTTTTTT.

V usage is TRBV19 and J usage is TRBJ2-1, with 8 bases identical to TRBD1. Germline lookup yields CDR1 LNHDA and CDR2 SQIVND (reference sequence). Trimming cost V 6 bases and J 7 bases; bases outside gene matches: 5. There are 13 residues in the CDR3. The CDR3 DNA reads TGTGCCAGTAGCGGACAGGGTTGGAATGAGCAGTTCTTC. Amino acids: CASSGQGWNEQFF.

The gene calls are TRBV19 and TRBJ1-5; 8 bases agree with TRBD1. Germline lookup yields CDR1 LNHDA and CDR2 SQIVND (reference sequence). V gave up 5 bases and J gave up 6 bases; unmatched junction bases: 15. CDR3 length: 17 amino acids. The CDR3 reads CASSGSQGGPGGQPQHF. The CDR3 DNA reads TGTGCCAGTAGTGGCTCACAGGGGGGCCCCGGCGGTCAGCCCCAGCATTTT.

V usage is TRBV10-2 and J usage is TRBJ2-4; D is undetermined. CDR1 WSHSY and CDR2 SAAADI come from the germline V gene. Trimming shortened V by 8 bases and J by 4 bases, and 15 bases separated the two germline ends. The CDR3 consists of 14 residues. This CDR3 is CASRSWKGKNIQYF. The DNA of the CDR3 is TGCGCCAGCCGGTCGTGGAAGGGAAAAAACATTCAGTACTTC.